This T cell receptor beta chain was recorded in a study of T cell responses to AZD1222 COVID-19 vaccine. This CDR3 spans 12 amino acids. Trimming took 5 bases from V and 1 from J, leaving 3 bases between them. CDR1 is SGHDT and CDR2 is YYEEEE in the germline V gene. Repertoires were generated with immunoSEQ multiplex PCR, while TCRdb's copy carries only in-frame clones and drops some. The table shows more than 85,000 clones, with 65% to 85% occurring only once. The chain recombines TRBV5-6 with TRBJ2-2; no clear D gene. The sample was peripheral blood, taken 28 days after the second AZD1222 dose. The source is an adult who received the AZD1222 COVID-19 vaccine. The CDR3 DNA reads TGTGCCAGCAGTAAGAACACCGGGGAGCTGTTTTTT. This translates into CASSKNTGELFF.